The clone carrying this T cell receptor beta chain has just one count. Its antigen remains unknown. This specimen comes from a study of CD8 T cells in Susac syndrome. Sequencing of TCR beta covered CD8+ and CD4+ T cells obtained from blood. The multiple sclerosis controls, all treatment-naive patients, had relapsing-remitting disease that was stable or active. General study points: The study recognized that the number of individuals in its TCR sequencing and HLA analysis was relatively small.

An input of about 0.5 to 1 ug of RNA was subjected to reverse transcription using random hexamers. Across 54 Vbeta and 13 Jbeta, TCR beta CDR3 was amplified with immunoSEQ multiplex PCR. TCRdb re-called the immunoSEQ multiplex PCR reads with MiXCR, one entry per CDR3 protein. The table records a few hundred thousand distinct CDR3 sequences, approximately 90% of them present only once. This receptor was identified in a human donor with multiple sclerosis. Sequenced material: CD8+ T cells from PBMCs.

Here the CDR3 DNA reads TGTGCCAGCAGCCAAGTCGGCCCGGAGACCCAGTACTTC. Protein product: CASSQVGPETQYF. V is TRBV14 and J is TRBJ2-5; no clear D. Germline CDR1 reads SGHDN; CDR2 reads FVKESK. Trimming removed 1 base at V and 5 bases at J, with 8 bases between. The CDR3 sequence is 13 residues long.